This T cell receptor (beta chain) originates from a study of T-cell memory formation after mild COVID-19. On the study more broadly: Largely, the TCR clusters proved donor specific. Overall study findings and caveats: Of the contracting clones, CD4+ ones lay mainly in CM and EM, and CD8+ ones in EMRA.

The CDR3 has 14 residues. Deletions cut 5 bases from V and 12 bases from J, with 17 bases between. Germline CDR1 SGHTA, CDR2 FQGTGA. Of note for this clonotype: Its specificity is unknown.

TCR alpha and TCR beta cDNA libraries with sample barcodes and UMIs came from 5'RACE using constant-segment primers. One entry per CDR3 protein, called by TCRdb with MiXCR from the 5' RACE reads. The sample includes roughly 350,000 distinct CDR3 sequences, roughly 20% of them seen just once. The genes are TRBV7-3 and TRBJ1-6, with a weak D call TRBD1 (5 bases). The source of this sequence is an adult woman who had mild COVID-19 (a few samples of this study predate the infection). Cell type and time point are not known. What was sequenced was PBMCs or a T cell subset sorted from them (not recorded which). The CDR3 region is CASSPTGDIIPLHF. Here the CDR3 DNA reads TGTGCCAGCAGCCCGACGGGGGATATTATACCCCTCCACTTT.